This is a list of T cell receptor beta chains from one sample in a study of immune cell composition in non-small cell lung cancer. Method: immunoSEQ multiplex PCR; TCRdb's copy keeps in-frame clones and lacks some. The table shows about 7,600 clones, with around 80% occurring only once. What was sequenced was lung tumor tissue. The receptors derive from a human donor with non-small cell lung cancer. Both conserved end residues are part of each CDR3. Each record gives: J gene, V gene, clone size, D gene, CDR3 DNA, CDR3 protein. The D gene is left open where the match is weak. Size tells how often a clone was seen (once, few, many) or the class of an expanded clone, and some rows leave it out.

TRBJ2-7 TRBV4-3 NA NA TGCGCCAGCAGCCAACAGGCATCCTACGAGCAGTACTTC CASSQQASYEQYF
TRBJ2-2 TRBV7-3 NA TRBD2 TGTGCCAGCAGCAGTAGCGGGGGGAACACCGGGGAGCTGTTTTTT CASSSSGGNTGELFF
TRBJ2-7 TRBV2 NA TRBD1 TGTGCCAGCAGTGTACGAGGACAGGTCTACGAGCAGTACTTC CASSVRGQVYEQYF
TRBJ1-2 TRBV30 NA TRBD1 TGTGCCTGGCAGACAGGGCGGCTCTATGGCTACACCTTC CAWQTGRLYGYTF
TRBJ1-1 TRBV6-5 NA TRBD1 TGTGCCAGCAGGACCGGACAGGGGGCTCAAACGGAAGCTTTCTTT CASRTGQGAQTEAFF
TRBJ1-1 TRBV18 NA NA TGTGCCAGCTCACCACCGGGCACTTATCCTCGGGATGCTTTCTTT CASSPPGTYPRDAFF
TRBJ1-5 TRBV5-6 medium-sized NA TGTGCCAGCAGCTTGTGGGGGCCCAATCAGCCCCAGCATTTT CASSLWGPNQPQHF
TRBJ2-7 TRBV6-1 NA TRBD1 TGTGCCAGCAGCTCCACAGGGGCCTACGAGCAGTACTTC CASSSTGAYEQYF
TRBJ2-1 TRBV10-3 NA NA TGTGCCATCTCGGGCGGCAACAATGAGCAGTTCTTC CAISGGNNEQFF
TRBJ1-3 TRBV18 NA NA TGTGCCAGCTCACCACCGGGAGGGAACACCATATATTTT CASSPPGGNTIYF
TRBJ1-6 TRBV9 NA TRBD1 TGTGCCAGCAGCTTCGGACAGGGATTTAATTCACCCCTCCACTTT CASSFGQGFNSPLHF
TRBJ2-7 TRBV11-3 once NA TGTGCCAGCAGCTTTCAAGGGAGCGAGCAGTACTTC CASSFQGSEQYF
TRBJ1-2 TRBV5-6 NA NA TGTGCCAGCAGCGTCGGGACACCTCATCGGGGTGGCTACACCTTC CASSVGTPHRGGYTF
TRBJ2-3 TRBV7-2 NA NA TGTGCCAGCAGCTTAGACCAGGCCACAGATACGCAGTATTTT CASSLDQATDTQYF
TRBJ1-2 TRBV9 once NA TGTGCCAGCAGCGGCCGACAGGAAGGTATCGACACCTTC CASSGRQEGIDTF
TRBJ1-1 TRBV5-1 NA NA TGCGCCAGCAGCTCTTTGGGGGCGGCGGACACTGAAGCTTTCTTT CASSSLGAADTEAFF
TRBJ1-4 TRBV6-5 NA TRBD1 TGTGCCAGCAGGGACAGGGGGTTTAATGAAAAACTGTTTTTT CASRDRGFNEKLFF
TRBJ1-5 TRBV18 NA NA TGTGCCAGCTCACGGGGGGGTGATCAGCCCCAGCATTTT CASSRGGDQPQHF
TRBJ1-4 TRBV5-4 once TRBD1 TGTGCCAGCAGTCGGCAGGGGGGACATGAAAAACTGTTTTTT CASSRQGGHEKLFF
TRBJ1-5 TRBV27 NA NA TGTGCCAGCAGCCTCGACAGAAATCAGCCCCAGCATTTT CASSLDRNQPQHF
TRBJ2-2 TRBV7-2 NA TRBD1 TGTGCCAGCAGCAAAACAGGGGGCCTAGCCGGGGAGCTGTTTTTT CASSKTGGLAGELFF
TRBJ1-6 TRBV4-2 NA NA TGTGCCAGCAGCTTGGACGGGACCGACCGTTCACCCCTCCACTTT CASSLDGTDRSPLHF
TRBJ2-7 TRBV28 NA TRBD2 TGTGCCAGCAGTTTATCACTAGCGGGGCGAACCTACGAGCAGTACTTC CASSLSLAGRTYEQYF
TRBJ2-5 TRBV6-5 NA TRBD1 TGTGCCAGCGGCGGTACCGGGACAGCCCAAGAGACCCAGTACTTC CASGGTGTAQETQYF
TRBJ1-1 TRBV29-1 NA NA TGCAGCGTTGAAGTGGGGGAAACTGAAGCTTTCTTT CSVEVGETEAFF
TRBJ1-2 TRBV5-4 NA NA TGTGCCAGCAGCCTGTCCGGGGGGAGGAGGGGTGGCTACACCTTC CASSLSGGRRGGYTF
TRBJ2-5 TRBV7-9 NA NA TGTGCCAGCAGCTTAGCCCTACAGGGTTTGGAGACCCAGTACTTC CASSLALQGLETQYF
TRBJ2-5 TRBV6-1 NA NA TGTGCCAGCAGTGAAGACAGGGTGTATTTCGATTCGGCAGAGACCCAGTACTTC CASSEDRVYFDSAETQYF
TRBJ2-3 TRBV6-1 NA NA TGTGCCAGCCATTGGGGCGAGGGAACAGATACGCAGTATTTT CASHWGEGTDTQYF
TRBJ1-2 TRBV11-2 NA NA TGTGCCAGCAGATACGGGGGCAACTATGGCTACACCTTC CASRYGGNYGYTF
TRBJ1-2 TRBV28 NA NA TGTGCCAGCAGTTATCGAAGGGGGGGCTACACCTTC CASSYRRGGYTF
TRBJ2-7 TRBV7-2 NA NA TGTGCCAGCAGCTTAGCGGGAGGATACGGCTACGAGCAGTACTTC CASSLAGGYGYEQYF
TRBJ2-7 TRBV19 NA NA TGTGCCAGTAGTATCCCCGGAGGGATCCCCTACGAGCAGTACTTC CASSIPGGIPYEQYF
TRBJ2-1 TRBV15 NA NA TGTGCCACCCAACTTTTGAGCTCCTACAATGAGCAGTTCTTC CATQLLSSYNEQFF
TRBJ2-1 TRBV10-3 NA NA TGTGCCATCAGCGAGGGGGACTCCTACAATGAGCAGTTCTTC CAISEGDSYNEQFF
TRBJ1-2 TRBV11-2 few TRBD1 TGTGCCAGCAGCTTCGGGACAGGGGGAGACTATGGCTACACCTTC CASSFGTGGDYGYTF
TRBJ2-1 TRBV11-2 NA TRBD2 TGTGCCAGCAGCCCTACCATGGTGGCGGGGGGGCTGGATGAGCAGTTCTTC CASSPTMVAGGLDEQFF
TRBJ2-3 TRBV11-2 NA NA TGCGCCAGCAGCCAAGATAACGCAGGGTCGGTTACGCAGTATTTT CASSQDNAGSVTQYF
TRBJ2-3 TRBV18 NA NA TGTGCCAGCTCGCTAGGGCCCACAGATACGCAGTATTTT CASSLGPTDTQYF
TRBJ1-2 TRBV7-3 NA TRBD1 TGCGCCAGCAGCCCGGGGACAGGGGGCCTCCCCTATGGCTACACCTTC CASSPGTGGLPYGYTF
TRBJ1-1 TRBV7-2 few NA TGTGCCAGCAGCCCCCTAGGGGGGGACACTGAAGCTTTCTTT CASSPLGGDTEAFF
TRBJ1-5 TRBV10-3 few TRBD1 TGTGCCATCAGAAGCGGACAGGGAGGCAATCAGCCCCAGCATTTT CAIRSGQGGNQPQHF
TRBJ1-2 TRBV27 NA NA TGTGCCAGCAGTTTTATTCTCCCCCATATAGCTAAGTTCCATGGCTACACCTTC CASSFILPHIAKFHGYTF
TRBJ2-5 TRBV2 NA TRBD1 TGTGCCAGCAGATTGGGGGACAGGCTACAAGAGACCCAGTACTTC CASRLGDRLQETQYF
TRBJ1-4 TRBV19 NA TRBD1 TGTGCCAGTAGTATCTCGGGACAGGGTGAGGAAAAACTGTTTTTT CASSISGQGEEKLFF
TRBJ1-4 TRBV10-3 few NA TGTGCCATCAGGCCGGACAGCGGAATTGAAAAACTGTTTTTT CAIRPDSGIEKLFF
TRBJ1-1 TRBV10-3 NA NA TGTGCCATCAGTGATAAGGGAGGGACTGAAGCTTTCTTT CAISDKGGTEAFF
TRBJ1-2 TRBV11-2 NA NA TGTGCCAGCAGCTTAGAAGGCAATCAGCGGCGTGGCTACACCTTC CASSLEGNQRRGYTF
TRBJ1-1 TRBV7-8 NA NA TGTGCCAGCAGCTTACGCTCCGTGAACACTGAAGCTTTCTTT CASSLRSVNTEAFF
TRBJ2-1 TRBV10-3 NA TRBD2 TGTGCCATCAGTGGCAGCGGGGGCCCGGGAAATGAGCAGTTCTTC CAISGSGGPGNEQFF
TRBJ1-2 TRBV18 NA TRBD1 TGTGCCAGCTCACCCAGGGACAGGGGTAGCTATGGCTACACCTTC CASSPRDRGSYGYTF
TRBJ2-1 TRBV6-1 few NA TGTGCCAGCAGTGAGGGGCCCTACAATGAGCAGTTCTTC CASSEGPYNEQFF
TRBJ2-1 TRBV7-3 once NA TGTGCCAGCAGCTTAGGGGGGTATGAGCAGTTCTTC CASSLGGYEQFF
TRBJ2-2 TRBV7-2 once NA TGTGCCAGCAGAAGAAGGGTGGACACCGGGGAGCTGTTTTTT CASRRRVDTGELFF